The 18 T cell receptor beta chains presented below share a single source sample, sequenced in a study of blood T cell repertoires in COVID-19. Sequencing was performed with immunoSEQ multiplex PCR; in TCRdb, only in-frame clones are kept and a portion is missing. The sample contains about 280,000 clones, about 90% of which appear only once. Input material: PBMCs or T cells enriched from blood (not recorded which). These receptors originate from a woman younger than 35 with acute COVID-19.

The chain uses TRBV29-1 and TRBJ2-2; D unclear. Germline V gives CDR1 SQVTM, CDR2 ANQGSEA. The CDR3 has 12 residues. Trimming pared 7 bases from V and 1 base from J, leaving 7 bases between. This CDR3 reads CSAAGNTGELFF. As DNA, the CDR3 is TGCAGCGCTGCAGGGAACACCGGGGAGCTGTTTTTT.

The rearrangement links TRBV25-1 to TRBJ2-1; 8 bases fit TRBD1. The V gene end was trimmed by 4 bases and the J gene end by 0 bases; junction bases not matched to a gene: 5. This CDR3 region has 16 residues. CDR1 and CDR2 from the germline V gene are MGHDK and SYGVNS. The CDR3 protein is CASSGWTGSSYNEQFF. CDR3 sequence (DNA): TGTGCCAGCAGTGGGTGGACAGGGAGCTCCTACAATGAGCAGTTCTTC. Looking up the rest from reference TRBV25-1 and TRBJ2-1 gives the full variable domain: EADIYQTPRYLVIGTGKKITLECSQTMGHDKMYWYQQDPGMELHLIHYSYGVNSTEKGDLSSESTVSRIRTEHFPLTLESARPSHTSQYLCASSGWTGSSYNEQFFGPGTRLTVL.

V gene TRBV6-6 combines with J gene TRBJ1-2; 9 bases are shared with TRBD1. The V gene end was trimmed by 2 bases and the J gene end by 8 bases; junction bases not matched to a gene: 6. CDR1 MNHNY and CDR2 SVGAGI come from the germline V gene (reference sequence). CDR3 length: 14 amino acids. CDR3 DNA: TGTGCCAGCAGTTACGTGGGACAGGGTGACGGCTACACCTTC. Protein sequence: CASSYVGQGDGYTF.

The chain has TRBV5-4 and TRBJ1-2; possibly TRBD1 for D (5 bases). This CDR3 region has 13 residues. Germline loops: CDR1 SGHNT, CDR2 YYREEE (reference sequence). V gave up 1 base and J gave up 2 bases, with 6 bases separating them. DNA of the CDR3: TGTGCCAGCAGCTTGAGACAGAACTATGGCTACACCTTC. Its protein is CASSLRQNYGYTF.

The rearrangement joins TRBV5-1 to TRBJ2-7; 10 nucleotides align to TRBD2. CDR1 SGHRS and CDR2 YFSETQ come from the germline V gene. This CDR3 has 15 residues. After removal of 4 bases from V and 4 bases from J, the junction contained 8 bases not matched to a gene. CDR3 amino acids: CASSRSLAGVYEQYF. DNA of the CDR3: TGCGCCAGCAGCCGAAGCCTAGCGGGAGTTTACGAGCAGTACTTC.

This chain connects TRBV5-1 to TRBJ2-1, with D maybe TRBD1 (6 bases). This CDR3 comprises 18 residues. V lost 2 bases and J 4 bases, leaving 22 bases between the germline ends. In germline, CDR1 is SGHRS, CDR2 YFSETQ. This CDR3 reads CASSFWGPRMFPYNEQFF. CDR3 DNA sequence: TGCGCCAGCAGCTTTTGGGGGCCCCGTATGTTCCCATACAATGAGCAGTTCTTC.

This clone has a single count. CDR3 loop: CASSDRGPSSYNSPLHF. The CDR3 DNA follows: TGTGCCAGCAGCGACAGGGGCCCGAGCTCCTATAATTCACCCCTCCACTTT. The chain links TRBV2 to TRBJ1-6; 8 bases are shared with TRBD1. Germline loops: CDR1 SNHLY, CDR2 FYNNEI. The junction had 7 bases not matched to a gene; V was cut back by 6 bases and J by 0 bases. CDR3 length: 17 residues. Filled out from reference TRBV2 and TRBJ1-6, the complete variable domain reads EPEVTQTPSHQVTQMGQEVILRCVPISNHLYFYWYRQILGQKVEFLVSFYNNEISEKSEIFDDQFSVERPDGSNFTLKIRSTKLEDSAMYFCASSDRGPSSYNSPLHFGNGTRLTVT.

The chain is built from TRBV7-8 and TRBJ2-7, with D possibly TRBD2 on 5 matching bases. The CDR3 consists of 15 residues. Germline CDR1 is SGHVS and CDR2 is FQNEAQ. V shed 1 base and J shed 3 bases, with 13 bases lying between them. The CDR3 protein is CASSLDPGLYYEQYF. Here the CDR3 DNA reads TGTGCCAGCAGCTTAGATCCAGGACTTTACTACGAGCAGTACTTC. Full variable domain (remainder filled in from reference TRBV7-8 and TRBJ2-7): GAGVSQSPRYKVAKRGQDVALRCDPISGHVSLFWYQQALGQGPEFLTYFQNEAQLDKSGLPSDRFFAERPEGSVSTLKIQRTQQEDSAVYLCASSLDPGLYYEQYFGPGTRLTVT.

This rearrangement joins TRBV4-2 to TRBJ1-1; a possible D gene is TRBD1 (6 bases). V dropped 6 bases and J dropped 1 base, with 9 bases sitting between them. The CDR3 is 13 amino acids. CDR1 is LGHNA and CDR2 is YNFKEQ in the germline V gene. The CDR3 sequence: CASRNRENTEAFF. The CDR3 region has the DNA TGTGCCAGCAGAAACAGGGAGAACACTGAAGCTTTCTTT.

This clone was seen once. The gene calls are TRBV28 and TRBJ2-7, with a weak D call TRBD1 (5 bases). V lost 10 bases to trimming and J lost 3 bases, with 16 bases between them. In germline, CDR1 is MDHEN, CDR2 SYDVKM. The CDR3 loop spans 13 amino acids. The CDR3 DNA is TGTGCCACAAATAGGGGCCTTTTCTACGAGCAGTACTTC. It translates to CATNRGLFYEQYF.

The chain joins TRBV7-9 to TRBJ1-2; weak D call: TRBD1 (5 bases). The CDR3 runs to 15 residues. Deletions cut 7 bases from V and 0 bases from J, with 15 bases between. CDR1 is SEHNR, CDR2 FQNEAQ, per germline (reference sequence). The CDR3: CASTGGGEANYGYTF. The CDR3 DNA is TGTGCCAGCACCGGGGGAGGGGAGGCTAACTATGGCTACACCTTC.

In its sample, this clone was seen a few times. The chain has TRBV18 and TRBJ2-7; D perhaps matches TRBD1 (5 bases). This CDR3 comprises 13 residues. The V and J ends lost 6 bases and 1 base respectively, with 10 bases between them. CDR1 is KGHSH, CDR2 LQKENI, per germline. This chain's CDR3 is CASSPTASYEQYF. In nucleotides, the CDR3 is TGTGCCAGCTCGCCGACAGCTTCCTACGAGCAGTACTTC. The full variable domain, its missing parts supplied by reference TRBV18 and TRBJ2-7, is NAGVMQNPRHLVRRRGQEARLRCSPMKGHSHVYWYRQLPEEGLKFMVYLQKENIIDESGMPKERFSAEFPKEGPSILRIQQVVRGDSAAYFCASSPTASYEQYFGPGTRLTVT.

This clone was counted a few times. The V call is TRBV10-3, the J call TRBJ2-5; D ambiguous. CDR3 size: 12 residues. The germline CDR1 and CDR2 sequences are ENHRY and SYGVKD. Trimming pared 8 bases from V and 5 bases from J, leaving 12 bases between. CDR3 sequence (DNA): TGTGCCATCTCGCCTGGTGGCGAGACCCAGTACTTC. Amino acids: CAISPGGETQYF.

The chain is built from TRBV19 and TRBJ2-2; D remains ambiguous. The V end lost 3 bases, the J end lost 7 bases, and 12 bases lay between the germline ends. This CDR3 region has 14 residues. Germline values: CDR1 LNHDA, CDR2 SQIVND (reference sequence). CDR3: CASSMGSHGGELFF. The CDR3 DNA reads TGTGCCAGTAGTATGGGCAGTCATGGCGGGGAGCTGTTTTTT.

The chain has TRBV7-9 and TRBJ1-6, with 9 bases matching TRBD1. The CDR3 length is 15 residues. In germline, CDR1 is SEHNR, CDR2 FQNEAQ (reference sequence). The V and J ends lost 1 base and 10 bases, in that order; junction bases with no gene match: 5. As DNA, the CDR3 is TGTGCCAGCAGCTTAGTAGGGACAGGGCCCTCACCCCTCCACTTT. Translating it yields CASSLVGTGPSPLHF.

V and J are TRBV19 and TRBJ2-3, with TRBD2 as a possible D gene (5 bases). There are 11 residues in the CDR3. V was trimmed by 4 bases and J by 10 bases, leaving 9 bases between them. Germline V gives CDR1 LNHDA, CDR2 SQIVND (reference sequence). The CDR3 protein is CASSNDYAQYF. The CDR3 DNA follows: TGTGCCAGTAGTAACGACTATGCGCAGTATTTT.

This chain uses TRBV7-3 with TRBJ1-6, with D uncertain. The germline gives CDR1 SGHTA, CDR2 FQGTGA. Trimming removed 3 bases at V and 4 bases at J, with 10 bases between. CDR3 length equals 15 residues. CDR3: CASSLGGKYNSPLHF. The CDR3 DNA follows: TGTGCCAGCAGCTTGGGAGGGAAGTATAATTCACCCCTCCACTTT.

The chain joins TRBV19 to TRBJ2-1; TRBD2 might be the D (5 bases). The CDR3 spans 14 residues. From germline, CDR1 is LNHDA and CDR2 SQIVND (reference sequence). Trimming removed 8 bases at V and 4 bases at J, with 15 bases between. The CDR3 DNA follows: TGTGCCAGTCGAGGACTTGATTGGTACAATGAGCAGTTCTTC. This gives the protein CASRGLDWYNEQFF.